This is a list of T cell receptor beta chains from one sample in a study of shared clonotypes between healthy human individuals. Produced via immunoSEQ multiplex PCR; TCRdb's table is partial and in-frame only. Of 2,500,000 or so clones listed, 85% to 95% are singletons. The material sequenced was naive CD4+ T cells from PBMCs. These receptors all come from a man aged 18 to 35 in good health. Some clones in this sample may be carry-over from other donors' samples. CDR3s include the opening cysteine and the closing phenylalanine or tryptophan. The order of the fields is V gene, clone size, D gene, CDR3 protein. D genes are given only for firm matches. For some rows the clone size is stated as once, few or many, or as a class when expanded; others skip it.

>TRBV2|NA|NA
CASSDGQVGGYTF
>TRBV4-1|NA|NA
CASSQESGGEQPQHF
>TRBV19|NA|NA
CASSIWVGYSNQPQHF
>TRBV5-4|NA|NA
CASSSGREETQYF
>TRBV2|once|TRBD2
CASRIRGVSDEQFF
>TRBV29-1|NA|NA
CSGSWSSYNEQFF
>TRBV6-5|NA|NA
CASRHEGETDTQYF
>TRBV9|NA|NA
CASSVGQHYNEQFF
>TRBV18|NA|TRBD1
CASSPLGQGINEQFF
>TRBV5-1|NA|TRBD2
CASSFGGLAGGYEQFF
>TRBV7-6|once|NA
CASSLARFRAYNEQFF
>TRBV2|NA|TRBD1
CASSRGTANEKLFF
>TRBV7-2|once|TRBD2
CASSLVMSSGGIGETQYF
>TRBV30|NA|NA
CAWSVGLLNTEAFF
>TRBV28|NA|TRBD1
CASSPEQGAGANVLTF
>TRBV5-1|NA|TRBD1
CASSFDRGSEQYF
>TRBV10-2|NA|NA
CASREGEETQYF
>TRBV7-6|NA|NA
CASSSLRMDEQYF
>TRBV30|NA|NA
CAWSVRGFSYEQYF
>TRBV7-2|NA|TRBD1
CASSFFSPDRADGYTF
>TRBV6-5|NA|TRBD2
CASSPPKAGVREQYF
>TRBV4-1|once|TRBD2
CASSPGGSQFQETQYF
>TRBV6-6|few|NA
CASSIDRLTEAFF
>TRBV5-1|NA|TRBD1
CASSSEPDRPGELFF
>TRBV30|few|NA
CAWSLQGGTEAFF
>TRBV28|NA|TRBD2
CASSRLGLAGGRDTQYF